The source of this T cell receptor beta chain is a study of OX40 agonist ivuxolimab in advanced cancers. Across the whole study: An agonistic human IgG2 monoclonal antibody against OX40 (CD134) was given. General study findings and limits: Dosing at 0.1 to 3.0 mg/kg was accompanied by clonal expansion of CD4+ and CD8+ blood T cells by week 6. In CD8+ T cells, expanded clones were on average more numerous than in CD4+.

V shed 6 bases and J 9 bases; nucleotides not matched to a gene: 12. Per germline, CDR1 MDHEN and CDR2 SYDVKM. The CDR3 sequence is 15 residues long. As for this clone: The target antigen is unknown.

Here immunoSEQ multiplex PCR was the method, and the copy in TCRdb shows in-frame clones only, minus some. Among about 100,000 clones listed, 90% were seen once. Cycle 7 day 1, cycle 4 day 1, and baseline were the timepoints at which blood was sampled. Sequencing used CD4+ or CD8+ T cells sorted from blood, obtained in a trial of the OX40 agonist ivuxolimab. The clonotype originates from an adult with an advanced solid tumor such as melanoma, head and neck, liver or kidney cancer. The V gene is TRBV28, the J gene TRBJ2-1; 9 bases line up with TRBD2. The CDR3 region is CASSVAGADWAEQFF. The CDR3 coding sequence is TGTGCCAGCAGCGTAGCGGGAGCGGATTGGGCTGAGCAGTTCTTC.